These T cell receptor beta chains were read from a single sample in a study of T cell responses to AZD1222 COVID-19 vaccine. Assay used: immunoSEQ multiplex PCR; TCRdb lists only in-frame clones, some missing. The sample has some 130,000 clones, around 93% seen once. Sequencing used peripheral blood, obtained 28 days after the second AZD1222 dose. Receptors originate from an adult who received the AZD1222 COVID-19 vaccine. Each CDR3 is given with its conserved first and last residue. D genes are given only for firm matches. Size is omitted from some rows. Given values are once, few, many or a class for expanded clones.

v_gene	d_gene	j_gene	abundance	CDR3nt	CDR3aa
TRBV5-5	.	TRBJ1-2	once	TGTGCCAGCAGCTTGCCCGGTTCGGAGGGCTACACCTTC	CASSLPGSEGYTF
TRBV3-1/TRBV3-2	TRBD1	TRBJ1-3	.	TGTGCCAGCGGATATCCGGGACAGAGAGGAAACACCATATATTTT	CASGYPGQRGNTIYF
TRBV28	.	TRBJ1-4	.	TGTGCCAGCAGTTTCGCCCCAACTAATGAAAAACTGTTTTTT	CASSFAPTNEKLFF
TRBV6-2/TRBV6-3	.	TRBJ2-3	.	TGTGCCAGCAGTAGCGTGTCGGGGGGCCGACAGATTGAGCAGTATTTT	CASSSVSGGRQIEQYF
TRBV12-3/TRBV12-4	.	TRBJ1-5	.	TGTGCCAGCAGCCCTGGTGGGGCTCAGCCCCAGCATTTT	CASSPGGAQPQHF
TRBV29-1	.	TRBJ2-1	.	TGCAGCGTTGGCGGGGCGGGGAGTAACAATGAGCAGTTCTTC	CSVGGAGSNNEQFF
TRBV4-2	TRBD2	TRBJ2-2	.	TGTGCCAGCAGCCAAGACCCTAGCGGGGGGGCGAACACCGGGGAGCTGTTTTTT	CASSQDPSGGANTGELFF
TRBV7-2	.	TRBJ1-2	.	TGTGCCAGCAGCTTTCATGGATATGGCTACACCTTC	CASSFHGYGYTF
TRBV30	.	TRBJ1-1	.	TGTGCCTGGAATGGACAACTGAACACTGAAGCTTTCTTT	CAWNGQLNTEAFF
TRBV1	.	TRBJ1-2	.	TGCACCAGCGGGGACAGGAGTCATGGCTACACCTTC	CTSGDRSHGYTF
TRBV7-2	.	TRBJ1-3	once	TGTGCCAGCAGCTTAAGGGGAATCTCTGGAAACACCATATATTTT	CASSLRGISGNTIYF